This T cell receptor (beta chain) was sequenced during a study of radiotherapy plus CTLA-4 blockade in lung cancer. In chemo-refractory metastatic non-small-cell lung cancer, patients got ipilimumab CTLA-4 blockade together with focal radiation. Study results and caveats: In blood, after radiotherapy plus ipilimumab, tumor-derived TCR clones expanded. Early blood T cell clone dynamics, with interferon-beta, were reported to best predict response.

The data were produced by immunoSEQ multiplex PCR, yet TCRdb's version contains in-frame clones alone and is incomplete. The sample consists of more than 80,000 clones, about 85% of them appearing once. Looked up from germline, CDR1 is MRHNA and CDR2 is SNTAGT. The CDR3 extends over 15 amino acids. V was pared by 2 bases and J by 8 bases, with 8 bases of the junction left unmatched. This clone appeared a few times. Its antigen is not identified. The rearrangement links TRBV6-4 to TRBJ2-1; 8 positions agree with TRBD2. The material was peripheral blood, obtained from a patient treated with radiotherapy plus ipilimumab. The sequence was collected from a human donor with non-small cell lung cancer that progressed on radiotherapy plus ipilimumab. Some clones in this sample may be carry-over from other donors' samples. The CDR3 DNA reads TGTGCCAGCAGTGACGGGTCGGGGGGGGCAGATGAGCAGTTCTTC. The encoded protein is CASSDGSGGADEQFF.